These 25 T cell receptor beta chains were sequenced from one sample in a study of cytomegalovirus exposure and HLA in healthy donors. The PCR used 60 Vbeta and 13 Jbeta primers. Sequencing was performed with immunoSEQ multiplex PCR; in TCRdb, only in-frame clones are kept and a portion is missing. The data show around 110,000 clones, with roughly 73% seen just once and nearly 0.9% held by the top ten. Material: PBMCs. The receptors derive from a woman in her twenties or thirties in good health and CMV-seronegative.

The genes are TRBV27 and TRBJ1-1, with 7 bases matching TRBD1. Germline loops: CDR1 MNHEY, CDR2 SMNVEV (reference sequence). CDR3 size: 16 residues. The V gene end was trimmed by 6 bases and the J gene end by 3 bases; junction bases not matched to a gene: 13. The CDR3 sequence is CASRYSTGIKDTEAFF. CDR3 coding DNA: TGTGCCAGCAGATACTCGACAGGGATAAAGGACACTGAAGCTTTCTTT.

The V call is TRBV11-2, the J call TRBJ2-7, with 7 bases that match TRBD2. Unmatched junction bases numbered 2, after V lost 0 bases and J lost 3 bases. The CDR3 contains 14 residues. CDR1 SGHAT and CDR2 FQNNGV come from the germline V gene. The CDR3 DNA follows: TGTGCCAGCAGCTTAGAACGGGGGGTCTACGAGCAGTACTTC. Protein product: CASSLERGVYEQYF.

J is TRBJ1-5 and V is TRBV4-3, with 8 bases lining up with TRBD1. This CDR3 region has 16 residues. Germline CDR1 reads LGHNA; CDR2 reads YSLEER. V trimming: 2 bases; J trimming: 4 bases; junction bases outside the gene matches: 7. Here the CDR3 DNA reads TGCGCCAGCAGCCAAACGTCGACAGGGGAAAATCAGCCCCAGCATTTT. Translation gives CASSQTSTGENQPQHF.

This rearrangement joins TRBV5-1 to TRBJ2-5; no reliable D call. In germline, CDR1 is SGHRS, CDR2 YFSETQ. The germline V and J ends were trimmed by 4 bases and 0 bases, with 7 bases remaining between them. There are 13 residues in the CDR3. CDR3 nucleotides: TGCGCCAGCAGCCACGAGTACCAAGAGACCCAGTACTTC. Protein sequence: CASSHEYQETQYF. Supplemented by reference TRBV5-1 and TRBJ2-5, the full variable domain reads KAGVTQTPRYLIKTRGQQVTLSCSPISGHRSVSWYQQTPGQGLQFLFEYFSETQRNKGNFPGRFSGRQFSNSRSEMNVSTLELGDSALYLCASSHEYQETQYFGPGTRLLVL.

In DNA, the CDR3 is TGTGCCACCAGCAGAGATACTGGGGCCAACGTCCTGACTTTC. Its protein is CATSRDTGANVLTF. This rearrangement joins TRBV15 to TRBJ2-6, with D unresolved. V was shortened by 0 bases and J by 2 bases, with 2 bases between the two germline ends. This CDR3 spans 14 amino acids. Per the germline V gene, CDR1 is LNHNV and CDR2 is YYDKDF (reference sequence).

This sequence joins TRBV19 and TRBJ1-2, with 8 bases aligning to TRBD1. V shed 5 bases, J shed 4 bases, and the junction held 9 bases outside the gene matches. The CDR3 extends over 15 amino acids. Germline-derived CDR1 and CDR2 are LNHDA and SQIVND (reference sequence). The CDR3 reads CASSSPDRAVYGYTF. CDR3 sequence (DNA): TGTGCCAGTAGTTCCCCGGACAGGGCGGTCTATGGCTACACCTTC.

This clone appeared a single time. This sequence joins TRBV6-5 and TRBJ1-3; D gene uncertain. With 5 bases removed from V and 8 bases from J, the gap between germline ends came to 16 bases. CDR3 size: 14 residues. CDR1 and CDR2 (germline): MNHEY, SVGAGI. The CDR3 protein is CASSQPDLADTIYF. CDR3 DNA: TGTGCCAGCAGTCAACCCGATTTGGCGGACACCATATATTTT.

J is TRBJ2-2 and V is TRBV10-1; 8 nucleotides align to TRBD1. Germline V gene lookup returns CDR1 WNHNN and CDR2 SYGVQD (reference sequence). The CDR3 runs to 13 residues. The V and J ends lost 6 bases and 7 bases, in that order; junction bases with no gene match: 4. CDR3 residues: CASSRGQGGELFF. The CDR3 DNA reads TGCGCCAGCAGCAGGGGGCAAGGCGGGGAGCTGTTTTTT.

This chain links TRBV5-4 with TRBJ1-3, with D possibly TRBD1 on 6 matching bases. V lost 7 bases, J lost 2 bases, and 16 bases lay in between. CDR1 SGHNT and CDR2 YYREEE come from the germline V gene (reference sequence). This CDR3 has 15 residues. The CDR3 region is CASSPTGSAGNTIYF. CDR3 in DNA: TGTGCCAGCTCCCCAACAGGGTCTGCTGGAAACACCATATATTTT. The full variable domain, rest sourced from reference TRBV5-4 and TRBJ1-3, is ETGVTQSPTHLIKTRGQQVTLRCSSQSGHNTVSWYQQALGQGPQFIFQYYREEENGRGNFPPRFSGLQFPNYSSELNVNALELDDSALYLCASSPTGSAGNTIYFGEGSWLTVV.

The chain couples TRBV7-9 to TRBJ1-4; 9 nucleotides align to TRBD1. CDR3 length: 17 residues. Per the germline V gene, CDR1 is SEHNR and CDR2 is FQNEAQ (reference sequence). Losses at the gene ends were 4 bases for V and 8 bases for J; bases not matched to a gene: 14. CDR3 DNA: TGTGCCAGCAGCTCACGGACAGGGGTCCGTTCAGGGGAAAAACTGTTTTTT. This translates into CASSSRTGVRSGEKLFF.

The DNA of the CDR3 is TGTGCCAGCACCCCCACATACTCTGGAAACACCATATATTTT. This encodes CASTPTYSGNTIYF. V and J are TRBV6-5 and TRBJ1-3, with D hard to call. CDR1 is MNHEY and CDR2 is SVGAGI in the germline V gene. The CDR3 sequence is 14 residues long. Trimming took 7 bases from V and 0 from J, leaving 10 bases between them.

The rearrangement links TRBV5-4 to TRBJ2-7; D is perhaps TRBD2 (5 bases). This CDR3 has 15 amino acids. Trimming stripped 4 bases from V and 0 bases from J, with 14 bases between. Germline V gene lookup returns CDR1 SGHNT and CDR2 YYREEE (reference sequence). CDR3 sequence: CASSPLGGFSYEQYF. The CDR3 bases are TGTGCCAGCAGCCCCCTAGGCGGGTTCTCCTACGAGCAGTACTTC.

The rearrangement uses TRBV7-6 and TRBJ1-1, with D possibly TRBD1 on 5 matching bases. There are 12 residues in the CDR3. From germline, CDR1 is SGHVS and CDR2 FNYEAQ. Trimming removed 4 bases at V and 7 bases at J, with 10 bases between. The CDR3 region is CASSSGGGEAFF. CDR3 DNA: TGTGCCAGCAGCTCCGGGGGGGGTGAAGCTTTCTTT.

The V gene is TRBV5-6, the J gene TRBJ1-4; tentative D call: TRBD1 (5 bases). Trimming removed 1 base from V and 7 bases from J, with 14 bases in between. The length of the CDR3 is 15 residues. Germline V gives CDR1 SGHDT, CDR2 YYEEEE. CDR3 bases: TGTGCCAGCAGCTTGTACGGGCAGGGTGGTGAAAAACTGTTTTTT. It encodes CASSLYGQGGEKLFF.

This chain connects TRBV5-6 to TRBJ1-5, with D unclear. Looked up from germline, CDR1 is SGHDT and CDR2 is YYEEEE. The V and J ends lost 0 bases and 0 bases respectively, with 7 bases between them. The CDR3 loop spans 15 amino acids. In DNA, the CDR3 is TGTGCCAGCAGCTTGGGAGGGATTAGCAATCAGCCCCAGCATTTT. Translated: CASSLGGISNQPQHF.

V is TRBV2 and J is TRBJ1-1; D may be TRBD1 (5 bases). Germline V lookup: CDR1 SNHLY, CDR2 FYNNEI. The CDR3 is made up of 13 amino acids. Trimming stripped 7 bases from V and 2 bases from J, with 11 bases between. The CDR3 sequence: CASTSGVNTEAFF. CDR3 nucleotide sequence: TGTGCCAGCACTTCGGGGGTTAACACTGAAGCTTTCTTT.

A few counts support this clone. J is TRBJ1-5 and V is TRBV25-1; D might be TRBD1 (5 bases). CDR3 length: 13 residues. Germline-derived CDR1 and CDR2 are MGHDK and SYGVNS. Trimming cost V 3 bases and J 6 bases, with 9 bases left between them. The CDR3 region is CASSDRVGQPQHF. CDR3 DNA: TGTGCCAGCAGTGACAGGGTCGGTCAGCCCCAGCATTTT.

This clone has just one count. The J gene is TRBJ1-1, the V gene TRBV18; a possible D gene is TRBD1 (6 bases). This CDR3 is built from 15 residues. Germline-derived CDR1 and CDR2 are KGHSH and LQKENI. V lost 4 bases and J lost 1, with 13 bases in between. This chain's CDR3 is CASSQGVTGNTEAFF. Written as DNA, the CDR3 is TGTGCCAGCTCACAGGGGGTTACGGGGAACACTGAAGCTTTCTTT.

The chain recombines TRBV2 with TRBJ1-5, with a possible D match to TRBD1 (6 bases). Trimming removed 8 bases at V and 1 base at J, with 15 bases between. Germline V CDR1 and CDR2: SNHLY, FYNNEI. There are 15 residues in the CDR3. In DNA form, the CDR3 reads TGTGCCAGCGGAGCAGGGGCAAAAAGCAATCAGCCCCAGCATTTT. Translated, it gives CASGAGAKSNQPQHF.

The chain recombines TRBV10-3 with TRBJ2-3, with 10 bases lining up with TRBD2. Per germline, CDR1 ENHRY and CDR2 SYGVKD. This CDR3 contains 19 residues. The ends lost 4 bases at V and 0 bases at J; junction bases unmatched: 13. CDR3 region: CAISARIASGGESTDTQYF. CDR3 DNA sequence: TGTGCCATCAGTGCGAGGATCGCTAGCGGGGGAGAAAGCACAGATACGCAGTATTTT.

This sequence joins TRBV6-1 and TRBJ2-5, with 10 bases identical to TRBD1. The J segment lost 5 bases and the V segment lost 6 bases, leaving 9 bases of the junction unmatched. The CDR3 consists of 15 residues. CDR1 is MNHNS and CDR2 is SASEGT in the germline V gene. This CDR3 is CASRGDRGLGETQYF. DNA of the CDR3: TGTGCCAGCAGGGGCGACAGGGGGCTCGGGGAGACCCAGTACTTC.

This clone came up once. V usage is TRBV30 and J usage is TRBJ1-1; D unclear. Germline lookup yields CDR1 GTSNPN and CDR2 SVGIG (reference sequence). V was pared by 4 bases and J by 2 bases, with 11 bases between. The CDR3 spans 13 residues. The CDR3 sequence: CAWILPLNTEAFF. CDR3 sequence (DNA): TGTGCCTGGATCCTACCTCTAAACACTGAAGCTTTCTTT.

The rearrangement links TRBV5-8 to TRBJ2-1; 13 bases match TRBD2. The CDR3 totals 17 residues. V shed 2 bases, J shed 4 bases, and the junction held 6 bases outside the gene matches. Germline assignment: CDR1 SGHTS and CDR2 YDEGEE. The CDR3 coding sequence is TGTGCCAGCAGCTTCTCCGCGACTAGCGGGGGGTACAATGAGCAGTTCTTC. Translation: CASSFSATSGGYNEQFF.

V usage is TRBV7-9 and J usage is TRBJ2-1, with D possibly TRBD2 on 6 matching bases. Trimming stripped 0 bases from V and 4 bases from J, with 10 bases between. Germline V gene data show CDR1 as SEHNR and CDR2 as FQNEAQ (reference sequence). The CDR3 is 15 amino acids. The CDR3, as DNA: TGTGCCAGCAGCTTAGCGGCTAGCGTTTACAATGAGCAGTTCTTC. Its translation: CASSLAASVYNEQFF.

The genes are TRBV23-1 and TRBJ1-5; D is unclear. TRBV23-1 belongs to the ORF category, with a function that is uncertain. Trimming pared 4 bases from V and 0 bases from J, leaving 10 bases between. This CDR3 is built from 15 residues. CDR3 sequence: CASSRASNSNQPQHF. Here the CDR3 DNA reads TGCGCCAGCAGTCGGGCATCTAATAGCAATCAGCCCCAGCATTTT.